The T cell receptor beta chain under discussion was sequenced for a study of blood T cell repertoires in COVID-19. Whole-study context: Both acute and convalescent COVID-19 samples were obtained from the United States, Italy and Spain. T cells, B-cell-depleted T cells, or PBMCs supplied cDNA or gDNA.

TCRdb's table, derived via immunoSEQ multiplex PCR, lists solely in-frame clones and lacks some. The sample has more than 200,000 clones, roughly nine tenths seen once. Between the trimmed V and J ends, which lost 0 bases and 3 bases, there was a span of 18 bases. Germline V gene sequence: CDR1 SGDLS, CDR2 YYNGEE. The CDR3 is 17 amino acids. The clonotype comes from a woman aged 45 to 65 with acute or convalescent COVID-19. The chain recombines TRBV9 with TRBJ1-2, with D possibly being TRBD1 (5 bases). Sequencing was done on a sample of peripheral blood. In DNA, the CDR3 is TGTGCCAGCAGCGTAGAAGGCAGGGTGGATGGATACTATGGCTACACCTTC. It yields the protein CASSVEGRVDGYYGYTF.